This T cell receptor (beta chain) is from a study of identical twins (TCRdb year 2016). Looking at the study overall: TCR alpha and beta repertoires from monozygotic twins, unrelated adults of various ages and cord blood were deep-sequenced to test whether fetal clonotypes persist. To rule out contamination, the twin experiments were replicated at different times with different library preparation protocols.

The table lists this clonotype with a few counts. It lacks a known antigen. No much larger clonotype is one base removed from it; base qualities were not supplied. Summary of the overall study and its limitations: Fewer insertions were carried by abundant cord blood beta clonotypes, a similar but weaker trend appeared in young adult naive repertoires, and no such trend appeared in memory repertoires. The excess sharing between twins in beta out-of-frame sequences was weaker because fewer shared sequences reduced the signal-to-noise ratio. Compared with coincidental sharing between unrelated individuals, out-of-frame TCR alpha sequences shared between twins had an excess of sequences with low generation probability. Conclusions relied on cross-sectional statistical analysis, since the same donors could not be followed over many years. Zero-insertion analyses could be partly confounded by invariant T cells such as MAIT and iNKT, though diverse VJ usage argued against such confounding for most clonotypes. In monozygotic twins, out-of-frame TCR alpha sharing was systematically underestimated by recombination models, although the models agreed with sharing between unrelated individuals.

Only healthy Caucasian donors were included. The twin cohort comprised three pairs of female monozygotic twins, all aged roughly 18 to 30 years. The RNA used for TCR libraries was isolated from peripheral blood mononuclear cells. Libraries were made using 5' RACE. Sequencing instrument: Illumina HiSeq 2000. A universal primer binding site was added through template switching, and the final cDNA carried a unique molecular identifier so that TCR cDNA molecules could be counted accurately. Specific primers in the conserved constant-segment region were used to synthesize first-strand cDNA for the TCR alpha and beta chains. Each cDNA library was double barcoded, with a SMART-Mk sample barcode plus Illumina barcodes, to control for contamination. TruSeq adapter sequences, together with Illumina sample barcodes, were added in two successive PCR steps. The Illumina HiSeq platform was used with custom primers to sequence TCR alpha and beta cDNA libraries. The study's own analysis went as follows. Unique molecular identifiers were extracted from raw reads with MiGEC, and CDR3 positions were determined with MiXCR. Recombination models were inferred per individual with the repgenHMM and IGoR tools using an EM algorithm. The tcR package in R was used for shared clonotype analysis, with sharing normalized by the product of cloneset sizes. Out-of-frame nonproductive sequences were analyzed to study raw recombination free of thymic and clonal selection effects. Using fastp trimming at Q25 and MiXCR clonotype assembly, TCRdb reanalyzed the public sequencing data and kept in-frame beta chains. Identical CDR3 proteins give one entry, which carries the most common genes and DNA. What appears here as the V and J calls and clone size reflects TCRdb's work, not the paper's. For this sample there are nearly 650,000 distinct CDR3 sequences; just over 7% appear just once. Over 1.5% of the sample is in the top ten clones.

This sample was also put to use in a study of yellow fever vaccine responses in identical twins. That second publication adds: The T cell response to vaccination in identical twins was reported by the authors to appear partly convergent and partly personalized. Focusing on identical twins, the study followed the T cell clones that responded to the vaccine, and did so with precision.

What was sequenced was PBMCs. The TCR comes from a woman under 30 in good health.

The DNA reads as follows: TGCGCCAGCAGCCAAGAAGGGGCGACGTACTTC. Its product reads: CASSQEGATYF. The chain is made from TRBV4-1 and TRBJ2-7; the best D guess is TRBD1, with 5 bases matching. Including cysteine and phenylalanine, the CDR3 has 11 amino acids. The kept DNA is CDR3 alone, 33 bases in frame from the first base. The germline V gene provides CDR1 MGHRA and CDR2 YSYEKL. The junction carries 9 bases between V and J, which are trimmed by 0 bases and 12 bases respectively.